The clone carrying this T cell receptor beta chain has at least ten counts. This specimen belongs to a study of neurological immune-mediated disorders. Between the trimmed V and J ends, which lost 8 bases and 3 bases, there was a span of 10 bases. This CDR3 region has 12 residues. CDR1 and CDR2 (germline): WSHSY, SAAADI. Template-switch 5'RACE cDNA synthesis added a 10-nucleotide unique molecular identifier. TCRdb recomputed calls from the 5' RACE reads with MiXCR, one row per CDR3 protein. The sample includes approximately 27,000 distinct CDR3 sequences, roughly a quarter of them seen just once. The chain uses TRBV10-2 and TRBJ1-1, with D possibly matching TRBD1 (5 bases). Sequences were obtained from CD4+ T cells from blood. The source of this sequence is a man over 45 with HTLV-1-associated myelopathy (HAM/TSP). CDR3: CASGGTYTEAFF. In DNA, the CDR3 is TGCGCCAGCGGGGGGACCTACACTGAAGCTTTCTTT.